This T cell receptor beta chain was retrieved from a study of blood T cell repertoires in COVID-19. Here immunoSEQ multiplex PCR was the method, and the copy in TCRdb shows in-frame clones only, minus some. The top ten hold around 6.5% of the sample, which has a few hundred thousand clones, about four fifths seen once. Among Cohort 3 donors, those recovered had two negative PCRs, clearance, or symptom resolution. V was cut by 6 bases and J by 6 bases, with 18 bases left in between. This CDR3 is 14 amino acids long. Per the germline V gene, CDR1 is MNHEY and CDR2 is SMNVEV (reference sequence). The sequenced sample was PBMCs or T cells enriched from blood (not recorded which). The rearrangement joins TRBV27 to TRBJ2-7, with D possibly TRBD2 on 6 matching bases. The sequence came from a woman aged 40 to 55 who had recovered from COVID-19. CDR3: CASRPHGGTGEQYV. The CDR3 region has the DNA TGTGCCAGCAGGCCCCATGGGGGGACGGGCGAGCAGTACGTC.